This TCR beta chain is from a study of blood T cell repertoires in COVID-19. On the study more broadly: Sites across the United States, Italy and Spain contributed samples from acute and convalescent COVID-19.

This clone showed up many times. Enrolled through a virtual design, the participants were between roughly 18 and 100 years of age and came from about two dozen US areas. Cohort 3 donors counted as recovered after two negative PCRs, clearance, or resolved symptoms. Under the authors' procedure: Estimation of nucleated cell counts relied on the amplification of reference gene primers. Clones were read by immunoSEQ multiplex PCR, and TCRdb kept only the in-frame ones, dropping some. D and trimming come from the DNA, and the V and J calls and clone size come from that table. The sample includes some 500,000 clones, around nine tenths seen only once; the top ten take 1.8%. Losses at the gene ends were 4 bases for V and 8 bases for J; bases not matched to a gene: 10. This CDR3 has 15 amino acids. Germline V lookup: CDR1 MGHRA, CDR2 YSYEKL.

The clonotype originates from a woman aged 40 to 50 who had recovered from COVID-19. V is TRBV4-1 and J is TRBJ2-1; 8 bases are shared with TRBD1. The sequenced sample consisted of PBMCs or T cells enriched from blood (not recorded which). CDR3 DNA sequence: TGCGCCAGCAGCCGCGCGGACGGACAGGGATATGAGCAGTTCTTC. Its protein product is CASSRADGQGYEQFF.